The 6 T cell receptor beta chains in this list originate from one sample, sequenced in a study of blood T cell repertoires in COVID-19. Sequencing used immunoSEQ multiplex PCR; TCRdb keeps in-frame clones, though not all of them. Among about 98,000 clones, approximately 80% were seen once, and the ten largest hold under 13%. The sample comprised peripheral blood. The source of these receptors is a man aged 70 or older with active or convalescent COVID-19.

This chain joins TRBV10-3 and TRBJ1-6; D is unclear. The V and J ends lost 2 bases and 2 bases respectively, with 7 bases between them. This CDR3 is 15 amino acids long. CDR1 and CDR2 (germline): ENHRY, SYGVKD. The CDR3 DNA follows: TGTGCCATCAGTGAGGGAGGCACCTATAATTCACCCCTCCACTTT. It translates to CAISEGGTYNSPLHF.

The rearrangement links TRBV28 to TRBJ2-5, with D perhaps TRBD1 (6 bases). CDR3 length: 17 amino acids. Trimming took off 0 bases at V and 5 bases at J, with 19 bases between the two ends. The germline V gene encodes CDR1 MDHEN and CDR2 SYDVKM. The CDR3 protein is CASSLWAAGASRETQYF. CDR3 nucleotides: TGTGCCAGCAGTTTATGGGCCGCAGGGGCCTCTCGGGAGACCCAGTACTTC.

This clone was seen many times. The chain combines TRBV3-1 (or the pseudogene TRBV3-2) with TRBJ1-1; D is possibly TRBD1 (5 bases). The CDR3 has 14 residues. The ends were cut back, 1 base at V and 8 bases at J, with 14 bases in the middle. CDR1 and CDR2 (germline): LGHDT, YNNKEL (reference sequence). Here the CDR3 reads CASSQAAGRGEAFF. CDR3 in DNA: TGTGCCAGCAGCCAAGCTGCAGGTAGGGGAGAAGCTTTCTTT.

The CDR3 loop is CASRWDGSSYNSPLHF. The CDR3 DNA follows: TGTGCCAGCAGATGGGACGGGAGCTCCTATAATTCACCCCTCCACTTT. The genes are TRBV2 and TRBJ1-6, with D maybe TRBD1 (5 bases). CDR1 is SNHLY and CDR2 is FYNNEI in the germline V gene. CDR3 length: 16 amino acids. V lost 6 bases, J lost 0 bases, and 12 bases lay in between.

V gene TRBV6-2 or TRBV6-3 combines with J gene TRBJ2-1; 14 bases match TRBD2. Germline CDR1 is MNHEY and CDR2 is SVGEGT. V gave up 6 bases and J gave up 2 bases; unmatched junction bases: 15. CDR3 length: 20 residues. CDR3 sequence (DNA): TGTGCCAGCAGCGATGGACTAGCGGGGGGTACTGTTGGGACCTACAATGAGCAGTTCTTC. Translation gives CASSDGLAGGTVGTYNEQFF.

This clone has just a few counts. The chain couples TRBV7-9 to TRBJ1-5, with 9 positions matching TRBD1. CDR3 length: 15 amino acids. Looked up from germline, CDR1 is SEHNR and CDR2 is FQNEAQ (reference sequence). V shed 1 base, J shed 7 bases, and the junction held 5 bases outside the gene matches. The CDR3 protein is CASSLEGTGRQPQHF. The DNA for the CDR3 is TGTGCCAGCAGCTTAGAAGGGACAGGGCGACAGCCCCAGCATTTT.